This entry lists 21 T cell receptor beta chains sequenced from one sample in a study of breast tumors, draining lymph nodes, adjacent tissues. TCRdb itself ran the multiplex PCR reads through MiXCR, one entry per CDR3 protein. The sample consists of 15,000 or so distinct CDR3 sequences, 50% to 60% of them appearing once. The specimen sequenced was tumor-adjacent breast tissue. All receptors come from a female donor with breast cancer. Some clones in this sample may be carry-over from other donors' samples.

The V call is TRBV24-1, the J call TRBJ2-5, with 7 nucleotides matching TRBD1. The CDR3 covers 15 residues. The V and J ends lost 6 bases and 2 bases, in that order; junction bases with no gene match: 8. Germline V gene data show CDR1 as KGHDR and CDR2 as SFDVKD. This CDR3 reads CATSISDREQETQYF. In nucleotides, the CDR3 is TGTGCCACCAGTATTTCTGACAGGGAACAAGAGACCCAGTACTTC.

This clonotype was counted between two and nine times. This could be a read error, since a much larger clone is one nucleotide away. V usage is TRBV20-1 and J usage is TRBJ1-5; D might be TRBD1 (6 bases). The CDR3 extends over 15 amino acids. The V end lost 3 bases, the J end lost 6 bases, and 18 bases lay between the germline ends. In germline, CDR1 is DFQATT, CDR2 SNEGSKA (reference sequence). The CDR3 DNA sequence: TGCAGTGCTAGGGGGGGGCAGGGTCGCACTCAGCCCCAGCATTTT. Amino acid sequence: CSARGGQGRTQPQHF.

A word on this clonotype: A much larger clonotype is one base distant, so this may be a read error. J is TRBJ2-7 and V is TRBV6-6; no clear D gene. This CDR3 has 14 residues. Germline lookup yields CDR1 MNHNY and CDR2 SVGAGI (reference sequence). V shed 7 bases and J shed 2 bases, with 15 bases lying between them. The CDR3 spells CASTHGQNPYEQYF. DNA for the CDR3: TGTGCCAGCACCCACGGGCAGAACCCCTACGAGCAGTACTTC.

The V and J genes are TRBV7-2 and TRBJ2-2; D unresolved. This CDR3 spans 12 amino acids. Looked up from germline, CDR1 is SGHTA and CDR2 is FQGNSA. V was trimmed by 3 bases and J by 3 bases, leaving 2 bases between them. CDR3 coding DNA: TGTGCCAGCAGCTTCCACACCGGGGAGCTGTTTTTT. Translated, it gives CASSFHTGELFF.

This clonotype came up many times. The J gene is TRBJ2-7, the V gene TRBV11-2; perhaps TRBD1 as D (5 bases). With 5 bases removed from V and 2 bases from J, the gap between germline ends came to 16 bases. The CDR3 loop spans 15 amino acids. Germline CDR1 SGHAT, CDR2 FQNNGV. In DNA, the CDR3 is TGTGCCAGCAGCGGATTGACAGTAGCCCCCTACGAGCAGTACTTC. It codes for CASSGLTVAPYEQYF.

By share of the sample, this clonotype is medium-sized. This CDR3 reads CAISESRGFSYEQYF. In DNA, the CDR3 is TGTGCCATCAGTGAGTCGAGGGGATTCTCCTACGAGCAGTACTTC. V usage is TRBV10-3 and J usage is TRBJ2-7, with D possibly being TRBD1 or TRBD2 (5 bases each). The germline CDR1 and CDR2 sequences are ENHRY and SYGVKD. The germline V and J ends were trimmed by 0 bases and 0 bases, with 9 bases remaining between them. The CDR3 is 15 amino acids.

This chain uses TRBV7-9 with TRBJ2-3; 7 nucleotides agree with TRBD2. V dropped 2 bases and J dropped 13; count of bases not matched to a gene: 6. The CDR3 has 12 amino acids. The germline gives CDR1 SEHNR, CDR2 FQNEAQ (reference sequence). The CDR3 reads CASSLSWTRKYF. CDR3 coding DNA: TGTGCCAGCAGCTTAAGTTGGACTAGAAAGTATTTT. Based on the CDR3 plus reference TRBV7-9 and TRBJ2-3, the full variable domain is DTGVSQNPRHKITKRGQNVTFRCDPISEHNRLYWYRQTLGQGPEFLTYFQNEAQLEKSRLLSDRFSAERPKGSFSTLEIQRTEQGDSAMYLCASSLSWTRKYFGPGTRLTVL.

The rearrangement joins TRBV6-1 to TRBJ1-3; 9 nucleotides match TRBD1. V was clipped by 7 bases and J by 7 bases; unmatched bases: 11. Germline values: CDR1 MNHNS, CDR2 SASEGT. CDR3 size: 15 residues. The CDR3 DNA sequence: TGTGCCAGCAAGCCCTTTGGACAGGGGCCGAACACCATATATTTT. It specifies CASKPFGQGPNTIYF.

The chain links TRBV2 to TRBJ1-2; D gene uncertain. The CDR3 consists of 13 residues. Per the germline V gene, CDR1 is SNHLY and CDR2 is FYNNEI. V was clipped by 6 bases and J by 2 bases, with 10 bases between them. The CDR3 coding sequence is TGTGCCAGCAGGGTGGACCGAAACTATGGCTACACCTTC. Its translation is CASRVDRNYGYTF.

This clonotype appeared many times. Given a much more abundant clone one base away, this may be a read error. The CDR3 bases are TGTGCCAGCAGTCACTCAGGGAGTGGCTACACCTTC. Protein sequence: CASSHSGSGYTF. This chain links TRBV6-5 with TRBJ1-2, with a tentative D call TRBD1 (5 bases). CDR1 and CDR2 (germline): MNHEY, SVGAGI. CDR3 size: 12 residues.

With respect to this clonotype: As the CDR3 is not closed by the conserved phenylalanine or tryptophan, this likely results from a read error. This chain uses TRBV12-3 or TRBV12-4 with TRBJ2-5, with D perhaps matching TRBD1 (6 bases). CDR3 length equals 15 residues. Trimming shortened V by 6 bases and J by 1 base, and 15 bases separated the two germline ends. This CDR3 reads CASSVQVDSQETQYL. CDR3 nucleotides: TGTGCCAGCAGCGTCCAGGTGGACAGCCAAGAGACCCAGTACCTC.

This clonotype ranks as medium-sized. V usage is TRBV12-3 or TRBV12-4 and J usage is TRBJ1-6; weak D call: TRBD1 (5 bases). V was pared by 6 bases and J by 7 bases, with 22 bases between. The CDR3 length is 17 residues. CDR3 sequence (DNA): TGTGCCAGCAGCCCAACGACGACCGACAGATTCAATTCACCCCTCCACTTT. It translates to CASSPTTTDRFNSPLHF.

This clonotype was detected many times. This rearrangement joins TRBV20-1 to TRBJ1-1; D is possibly TRBD1 (6 bases). The CDR3 contains 14 residues. CDR1 DFQATT and CDR2 SNEGSKA come from the germline V gene (reference sequence). V dropped 6 bases and J dropped 5 bases, with 19 bases sitting between them. The DNA for the CDR3 is TGCAGTGCCGAAATGGGGGCAGGTGGGACTGAAGCTTTCTTT. Protein: CSAEMGAGGTEAFF.

The V and J genes are TRBV12-3 or TRBV12-4 and TRBJ1-5; weak D call: TRBD1 (5 bases). V was pared by 5 bases and J by 2 bases, with 13 bases between. The CDR3 contains 15 residues. This CDR3 reads CASSLRRDGNQPQHF. CDR3 bases: TGTGCCAGCAGTCTCAGGAGGGACGGCAATCAGCCCCAGCATTTT.

The chain couples TRBV19 to TRBJ2-2, with 8 bases identical to TRBD1. V lost 9 bases to trimming and J lost 0 bases; unmatched junction nucleotides: 9. The CDR3 runs to 16 residues. Germline V gene sequence: CDR1 LNHDA, CDR2 SQIVND (reference sequence). CDR3 nucleotide sequence: TGTGCCAGCTATCGACCGGGACAGGCGAACACCGGGGAGCTGTTTTTT. Protein sequence: CASYRPGQANTGELFF.

This clonotype was counted many times. A much larger clonotype is one base distant, so this may be a read error. Likely a read error: the CDR3 ends without its conserved phenylalanine or tryptophan. This chain joins TRBV14 and TRBJ2-1, with D tentatively TRBD1 or TRBD2 (5 bases each). This CDR3 is 13 amino acids long. The V and J ends lost 0 bases and 10 bases respectively, with 10 bases between them. Per the germline V gene, CDR1 is SGHDN and CDR2 is FVKESK. The CDR3 reads CASSQDLWDEQFS. CDR3 bases: TGTGCCAGCAGCCAAGATCTTTGGGACGAGCAGTTCTCC.

By proportion, this clonotype is medium-sized. The rearrangement joins TRBV12-3 or TRBV12-4 to TRBJ2-7; possible D gene TRBD2, 6 bases. The V end lost 5 bases, the J end lost 3 bases, and 14 bases lay between the germline ends. CDR3 length equals 14 residues. The CDR3 is CASSPRDFSYEQYF. The CDR3 DNA reads as TGTGCCAGCAGTCCGCGGGACTTCAGCTACGAGCAGTACTTC.

This CDR3 reads CATSDFAGGSYEQYF. Here the CDR3 DNA reads TGTGCCACCAGTGATTTCGCAGGGGGCTCGTACGAGCAGTACTTC. The chain links TRBV24-1 to TRBJ2-7; 8 nucleotides align to TRBD1. Trimming removed 1 base from V and 4 bases from J; junction bases left unmatched: 5. This CDR3 has 15 residues. CDR1 is KGHDR, CDR2 SFDVKD, per germline.

The chain is built from TRBV20-1 and TRBJ1-5; tentatively, D is TRBD1 (5 bases). The CDR3 runs to 14 residues. The germline V gene encodes CDR1 DFQATT and CDR2 SNEGSKA (reference sequence). V shed 6 bases and J shed 1 base, with 13 bases lying between them. This chain's CDR3 is CSAGTGDSNQPQHF. CDR3 DNA: TGCAGTGCCGGGACTGGGGACAGCAATCAGCCCCAGCATTTT.

V is TRBV19 and J is TRBJ2-5; D possibly corresponds to TRBD1 (6 bases). Germline V gene sequence: CDR1 LNHDA, CDR2 SQIVND (reference sequence). CDR3 length equals 13 residues. The V gene lost 6 bases and the J gene lost 5 bases, with 13 bases spanning the gap. In DNA form, the CDR3 reads TGTGCCAGTAGCAATACAGGGTTTGAGACCCAGTACTTC. The encoded protein is CASSNTGFETQYF.

CDR3 coding DNA: TGTGCCAGCAGCGGGGGGACAGGGGGCAAGGTAGAGACCCAGTACTTC. This encodes CASSGGTGGKVETQYF. The chain combines TRBV5-8 with TRBJ2-5, with TRBD1 identical over 12 bases. CDR3 length equals 16 residues. Germline V CDR1 and CDR2: SGHTS, YDEGEE. J lost 4 bases, V lost 4 bases, and 8 bases had no gene match.